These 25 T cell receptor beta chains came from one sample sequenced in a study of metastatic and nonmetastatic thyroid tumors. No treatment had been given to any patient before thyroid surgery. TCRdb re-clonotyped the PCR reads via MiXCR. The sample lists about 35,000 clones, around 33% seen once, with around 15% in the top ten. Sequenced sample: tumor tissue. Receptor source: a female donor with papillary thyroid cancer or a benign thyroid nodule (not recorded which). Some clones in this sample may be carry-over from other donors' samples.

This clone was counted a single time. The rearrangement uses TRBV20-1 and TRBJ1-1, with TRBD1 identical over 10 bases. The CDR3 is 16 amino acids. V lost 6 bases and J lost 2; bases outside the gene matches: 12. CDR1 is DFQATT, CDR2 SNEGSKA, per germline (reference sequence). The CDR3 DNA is TGCAGTGCCCCGGGCGGGACAGGGGCGCGAAACACTGAAGCTTTCTTT. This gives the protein CSAPGGTGARNTEAFF.

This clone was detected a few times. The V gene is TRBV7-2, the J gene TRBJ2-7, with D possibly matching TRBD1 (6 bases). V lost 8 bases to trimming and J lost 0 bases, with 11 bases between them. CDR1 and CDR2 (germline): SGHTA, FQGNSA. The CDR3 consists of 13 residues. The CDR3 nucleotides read TGTGCCAGCGGACCGACAGGCTCCTACGAGCAGTACTTC. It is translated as CASGPTGSYEQYF.

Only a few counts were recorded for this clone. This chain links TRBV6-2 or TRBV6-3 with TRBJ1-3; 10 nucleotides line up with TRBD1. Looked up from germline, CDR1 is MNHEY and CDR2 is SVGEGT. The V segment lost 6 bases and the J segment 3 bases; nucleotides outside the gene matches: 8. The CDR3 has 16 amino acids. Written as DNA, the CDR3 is TGTGCCAGCAGATACCCGGGACAGGGGAATGGAAACACCATATATTTT. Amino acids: CASRYPGQGNGNTIYF.

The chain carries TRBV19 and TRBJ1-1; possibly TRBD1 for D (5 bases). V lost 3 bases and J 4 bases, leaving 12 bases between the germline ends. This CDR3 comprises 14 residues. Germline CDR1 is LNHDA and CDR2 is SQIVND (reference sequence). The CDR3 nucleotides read TGTGCCAGTAGTATTAATCAGGGAAGCACTGAAGCTTTCTTT. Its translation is CASSINQGSTEAFF.

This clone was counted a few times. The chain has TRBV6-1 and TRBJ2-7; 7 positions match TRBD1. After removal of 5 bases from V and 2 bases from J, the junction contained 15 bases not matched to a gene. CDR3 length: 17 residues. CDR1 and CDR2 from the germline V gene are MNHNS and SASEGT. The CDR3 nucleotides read TGTGCCAGCAGTCCCACCTTAGCCGGGACAGTTACCTACGAGCAGTACTTC. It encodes CASSPTLAGTVTYEQYF.

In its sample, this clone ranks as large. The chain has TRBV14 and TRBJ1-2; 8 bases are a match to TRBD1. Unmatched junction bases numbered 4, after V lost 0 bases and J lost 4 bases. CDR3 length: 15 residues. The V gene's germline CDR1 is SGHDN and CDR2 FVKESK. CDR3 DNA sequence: TGTGCCAGCAGCCAAGATCCAGGGGGCGTCTATGGCTACACCTTC. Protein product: CASSQDPGGVYGYTF.

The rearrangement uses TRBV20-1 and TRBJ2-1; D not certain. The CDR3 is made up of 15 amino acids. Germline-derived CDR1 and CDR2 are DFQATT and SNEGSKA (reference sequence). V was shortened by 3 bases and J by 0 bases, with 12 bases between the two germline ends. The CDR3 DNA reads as TGCAGTGCTAGTCACGCCGGACGCTCCTACAATGAGCAGTTCTTC. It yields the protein CSASHAGRSYNEQFF.

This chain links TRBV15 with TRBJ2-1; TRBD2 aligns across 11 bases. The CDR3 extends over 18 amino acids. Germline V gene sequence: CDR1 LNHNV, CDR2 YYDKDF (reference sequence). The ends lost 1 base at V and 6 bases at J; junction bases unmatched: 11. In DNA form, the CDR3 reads TGTGCCACCAGCAGAGGCCCTCAGGGGCTAGCGGGAGGCAATGAGCAGTTCTTC. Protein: CATSRGPQGLAGGNEQFF.

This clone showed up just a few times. The CDR3 DNA reads TGCGCCAGCAGTAAGGGACTAGCGGGAGTGGTTGAGCAGTACTTC. It translates to CASSKGLAGVVEQYF. The gene calls are TRBV10-2 and TRBJ2-7; 14 bases line up with TRBD2. V shed 5 bases, J shed 7 bases, and the junction held 7 bases outside the gene matches. CDR3 length: 15 residues. Germline loops: CDR1 WSHSY, CDR2 SAAADI.

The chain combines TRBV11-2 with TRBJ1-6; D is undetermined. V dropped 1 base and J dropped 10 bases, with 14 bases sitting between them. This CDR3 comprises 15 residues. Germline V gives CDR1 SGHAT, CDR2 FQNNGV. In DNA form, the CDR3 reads TGTGCCAGCAGCTTAGCAGGCCAGTCTCACTCACCCCTCCACTTT. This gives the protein CASSLAGQSHSPLHF.

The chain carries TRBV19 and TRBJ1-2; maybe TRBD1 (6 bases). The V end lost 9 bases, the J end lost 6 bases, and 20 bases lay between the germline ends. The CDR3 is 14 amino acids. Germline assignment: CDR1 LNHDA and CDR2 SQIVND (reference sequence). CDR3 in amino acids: CASRPGQGRDGYTF. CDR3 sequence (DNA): TGTGCCAGCAGACCGGGACAAGGGAGGGATGGCTACACCTTC.

The CDR3 DNA reads TGCAGTGCCGGGAGATTCTACGAGCAGTACTTC. Its protein product is CSAGRFYEQYF. The rearrangement uses TRBV20-1 and TRBJ2-7; tentatively, D is TRBD2 (6 bases). With 6 bases removed from V and 3 bases from J, the gap between germline ends came to 9 bases. The CDR3 spans 11 residues. Germline V CDR1 and CDR2: DFQATT, SNEGSKA (reference sequence).

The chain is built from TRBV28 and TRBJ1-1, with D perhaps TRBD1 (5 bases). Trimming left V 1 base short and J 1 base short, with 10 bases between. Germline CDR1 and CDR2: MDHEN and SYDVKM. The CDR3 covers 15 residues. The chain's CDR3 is CASSLSGRANTEAFF. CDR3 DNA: TGTGCCAGCAGTTTATCGGGCAGGGCGAACACTGAAGCTTTCTTT.

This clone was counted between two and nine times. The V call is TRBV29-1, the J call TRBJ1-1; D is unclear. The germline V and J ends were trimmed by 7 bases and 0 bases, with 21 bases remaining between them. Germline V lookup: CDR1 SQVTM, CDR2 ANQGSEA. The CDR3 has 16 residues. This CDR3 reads CSAQPRPFGMNTEAFF. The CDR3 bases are TGCAGCGCTCAGCCAAGACCATTCGGAATGAACACTGAAGCTTTCTTT. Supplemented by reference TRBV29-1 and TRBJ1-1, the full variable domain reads SAVISQKPSRDICQRGTSLTIQCQVDSQVTMMFWYRQQPGQSLTLIATANQGSEATYESGFVIDKFPISRPNLTFSTLTVSNMSPEDSSIYLCSAQPRPFGMNTEAFFGQGTRLTVV.

This chain's CDR3 is CASSSPSGSRQYF. The CDR3 DNA reads TGTGCCAGCAGCTCCCCTAGCGGGAGTCGGCAGTACTTC. The chain couples TRBV7-9 to TRBJ2-7; TRBD2 matches at 10 bases. The CDR3 contains 13 residues. Per germline, CDR1 SEHNR and CDR2 FQNEAQ (reference sequence). The V gene end was trimmed by 4 bases and the J gene end by 9 bases; junction bases not matched to a gene: 6.

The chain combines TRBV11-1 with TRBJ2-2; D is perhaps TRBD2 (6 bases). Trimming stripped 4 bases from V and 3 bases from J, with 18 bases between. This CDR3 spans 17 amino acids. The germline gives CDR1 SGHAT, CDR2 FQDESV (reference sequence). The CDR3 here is CASSSETAGSYTGELFF. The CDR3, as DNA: TGTGCCAGCAGCTCGGAGACCGCGGGATCGTACACCGGGGAGCTGTTTTTT.

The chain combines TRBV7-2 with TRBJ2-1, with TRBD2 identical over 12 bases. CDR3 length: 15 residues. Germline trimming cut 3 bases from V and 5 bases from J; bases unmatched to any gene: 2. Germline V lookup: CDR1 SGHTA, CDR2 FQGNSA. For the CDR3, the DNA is TGTGCCAGCAGCTTCGGACTAGCGGGGAACAATGAGCAGTTCTTC. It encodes CASSFGLAGNNEQFF.

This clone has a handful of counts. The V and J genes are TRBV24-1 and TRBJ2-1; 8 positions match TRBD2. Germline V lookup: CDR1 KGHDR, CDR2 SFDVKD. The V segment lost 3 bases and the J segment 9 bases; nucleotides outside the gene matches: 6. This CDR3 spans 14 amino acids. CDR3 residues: CATSDPDSGTEQFF. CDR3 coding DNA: TGTGCCACCAGTGATCCAGATAGCGGGACTGAGCAGTTCTTC.

CDR3 residues: CASSWRDDYTF. The CDR3 DNA reads as TGTGCCAGTAGTTGGAGGGATGACTACACCTTC. This chain uses TRBV19 with TRBJ1-2; D uncertain. V was shortened by 5 bases and J by 10 bases, with 11 bases between the two germline ends. The CDR3 loop spans 11 amino acids. CDR1 is LNHDA and CDR2 is SQIVND in the germline V gene (reference sequence).

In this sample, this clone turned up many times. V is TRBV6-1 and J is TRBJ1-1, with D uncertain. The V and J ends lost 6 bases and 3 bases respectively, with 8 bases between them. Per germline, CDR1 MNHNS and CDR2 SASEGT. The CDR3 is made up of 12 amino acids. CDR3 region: CASRRSDTEAFF. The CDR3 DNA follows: TGTGCCAGCAGGAGGTCGGACACTGAAGCTTTCTTT.

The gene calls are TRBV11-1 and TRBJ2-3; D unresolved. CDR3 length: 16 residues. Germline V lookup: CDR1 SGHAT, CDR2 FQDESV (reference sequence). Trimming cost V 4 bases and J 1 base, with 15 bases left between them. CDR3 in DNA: TGTGCCAGCAGCTCGCCTGATCGTCTTCGCACAGATACGCAGTATTTT. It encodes CASSSPDRLRTDTQYF.

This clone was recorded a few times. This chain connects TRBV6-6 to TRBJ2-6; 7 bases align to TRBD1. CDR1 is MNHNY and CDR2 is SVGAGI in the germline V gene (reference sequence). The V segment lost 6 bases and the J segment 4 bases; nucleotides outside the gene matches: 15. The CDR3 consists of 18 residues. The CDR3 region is CASRAEGALLAGANVLTF. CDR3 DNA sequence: TGTGCCAGCAGGGCAGAGGGGGCCCTTTTAGCCGGGGCCAACGTCCTGACTTTC.

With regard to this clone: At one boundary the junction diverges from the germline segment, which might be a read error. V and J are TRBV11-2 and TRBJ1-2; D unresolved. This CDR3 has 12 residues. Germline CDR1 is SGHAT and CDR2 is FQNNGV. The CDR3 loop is CASSPERYDYTF. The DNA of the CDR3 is TGTGCCAGCAGCCCTGAGAGGTATGACTACACCTTC.

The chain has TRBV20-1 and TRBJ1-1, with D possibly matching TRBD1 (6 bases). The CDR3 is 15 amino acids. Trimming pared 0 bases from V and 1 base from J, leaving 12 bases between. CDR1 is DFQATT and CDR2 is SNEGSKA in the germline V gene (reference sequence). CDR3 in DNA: TGCAGTGCTAGAGATCCACCGGGACAGAACACTGAAGCTTTCTTT. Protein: CSARDPPGQNTEAFF.

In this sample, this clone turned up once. As DNA, the CDR3 is TGTGCCAGCAGCCGGGGAGTCTACGAGCAGTACTTC. The encoded protein is CASSRGVYEQYF. The V gene is TRBV13, the J gene TRBJ2-7; D is perhaps TRBD2 (5 bases). This CDR3 spans 12 amino acids. V was cut by 5 bases and J by 3 bases, with 8 bases left in between. Germline loops: CDR1 PRHDT, CDR2 FYEKMQ (reference sequence).